A selection of T cell receptor beta chains follows, all from one sample in a study of cytomegalovirus exposure and HLA in healthy donors. Sequencing was performed with immunoSEQ multiplex PCR; in TCRdb, only in-frame clones are kept and a portion is missing. The sample has 100,000 to 150,000 clones; 65% to 80% are singletons. The sample was PBMCs. These TCRs come from a man under 40 in good health and CMV-seronegative. CDR3s include the opening cysteine and the closing phenylalanine or tryptophan. D genes are given only for firm matches. Clone size is given for some rows only: seen once, a few or many times, or a class if the clone is expanded.

j_gene: TRBJ1-1; abundance: NA; d_gene: NA; v_gene: TRBV28; CDR3nt: TGTGCCAGCAGTTTCAGAAATACTGAAGCTTTCTTT; CDR3aa: CASSFRNTEAFF
j_gene: TRBJ2-5; abundance: NA; d_gene: NA; v_gene: TRBV7-7; CDR3nt: TGTGCCAGCAGCCCCGGCTCTAGCAGACGAGAGACCCAGTACTTC; CDR3aa: CASSPGSSRRETQYF
j_gene: TRBJ2-7; abundance: NA; d_gene: NA; v_gene: TRBV10-3; CDR3nt: TGTGCCATCAGTGACCGGGTGACTTCCTACGAGCAGTACTTC; CDR3aa: CAISDRVTSYEQYF
j_gene: TRBJ1-5; abundance: once; d_gene: TRBD1; v_gene: TRBV30; CDR3nt: TGTGCCTGGAGTCTACAGGGGGGAGATCAGCCCCAGCATTTT; CDR3aa: CAWSLQGGDQPQHF
j_gene: TRBJ2-3; abundance: NA; d_gene: TRBD2; v_gene: TRBV9; CDR3nt: TGTGCCAGCAGCGTAGCTAGCGGGGGGACCCCAGATACGCAGTATTTT; CDR3aa: CASSVASGGTPDTQYF
j_gene: TRBJ1-6; abundance: NA; d_gene: TRBD1; v_gene: TRBV2; CDR3nt: TGTGCCAGCAGGCCAGGGACAGGGAGTAATTCACCCCTCCACTTT; CDR3aa: CASRPGTGSNSPLHF
j_gene: TRBJ1-5; abundance: few; d_gene: NA; v_gene: TRBV7-2; CDR3nt: TGTGCCAGCAGCTTAGATCCCAGTTCGTATCAGCCCCAGCATTTT; CDR3aa: CASSLDPSSYQPQHF
j_gene: TRBJ1-5; abundance: NA; d_gene: TRBD1; v_gene: TRBV7-9; CDR3nt: TGTGCCAGCAGCCCTATTAAGGGACAGGGGAATCAGCCCCAGCATTTT; CDR3aa: CASSPIKGQGNQPQHF
j_gene: TRBJ1-6; abundance: NA; d_gene: NA; v_gene: TRBV14; CDR3nt: TGTGCCAGCAGCCAAGATATCGGGGGTGATTCACCCCTCCACTTT; CDR3aa: CASSQDIGGDSPLHF
j_gene: TRBJ2-7; abundance: few; d_gene: TRBD1; v_gene: TRBV7-3; CDR3nt: TGTGCCAGCAGCTTAAACGGCGGGGGACAGGGAACCTACGAGCAGTACTTC; CDR3aa: CASSLNGGGQGTYEQYF
j_gene: TRBJ1-4; abundance: NA; d_gene: NA; v_gene: TRBV19; CDR3nt: TGTGCCAGTAGTATAATGGCAATAGGAGATGAAAAACTGTTTTTT; CDR3aa: CASSIMAIGDEKLFF
j_gene: TRBJ2-3; abundance: NA; d_gene: NA; v_gene: TRBV15; CDR3nt: TGTGCCACCAGCGCAGCAGCGGGAGATACGCAGTATTTT; CDR3aa: CATSAAAGDTQYF
j_gene: TRBJ1-1; abundance: NA; d_gene: TRBD1; v_gene: TRBV5-1; CDR3nt: TGCGCCAGCAGCACACAGGGGGGAAGGAGTGAAGCTTTCTTT; CDR3aa: CASSTQGGRSEAFF
j_gene: TRBJ2-1; abundance: NA; d_gene: TRBD2; v_gene: TRBV11-3; CDR3nt: TGTGCCAGCAGCTTTGCCGGGACTAGCGGGGGGGCATACAATGAGCAGTTCTTC; CDR3aa: CASSFAGTSGGAYNEQFF
j_gene: TRBJ1-1; abundance: NA; d_gene: NA; v_gene: TRBV2; CDR3nt: TGTGCCAGCAGTTACGACTGGAACACTGAAGCTTTCTTT; CDR3aa: CASSYDWNTEAFF
j_gene: TRBJ1-1; abundance: NA; d_gene: NA; v_gene: TRBV19; CDR3nt: TGTGCCAGTAGTATCCCGGGATTGAACACTGAAGCTTTCTTT; CDR3aa: CASSIPGLNTEAFF
j_gene: TRBJ2-7; abundance: NA; d_gene: TRBD2; v_gene: TRBV9; CDR3nt: TGTGCCAGCACTCCGGGACTAACGTCCTACGAGCAGTACTTC; CDR3aa: CASTPGLTSYEQYF
j_gene: TRBJ2-7; abundance: once; d_gene: TRBD2; v_gene: TRBV2; CDR3nt: TGTGCCAGCAGCGATCCGGGACTAGCGGCGGGCTACGAGCAGTACTTC; CDR3aa: CASSDPGLAAGYEQYF
j_gene: TRBJ1-2; abundance: NA; d_gene: NA; v_gene: TRBV20-1; CDR3nt: TGCAGTGCTAGACCCAGCTATGGCTACACCTTC; CDR3aa: CSARPSYGYTF
j_gene: TRBJ1-1; abundance: NA; d_gene: TRBD1; v_gene: TRBV7-7; CDR3nt: TGTGCCAGCAGCCCCGGGGACAGGGGGAACACTGAAGCTTTCTTT; CDR3aa: CASSPGDRGNTEAFF
j_gene: TRBJ2-4; abundance: NA; d_gene: TRBD1; v_gene: TRBV5-1; CDR3nt: TGCGCCAGCAGCTTGGAAGGACAGGGGTGGAACATTCAGTACTTC; CDR3aa: CASSLEGQGWNIQYF
j_gene: TRBJ2-2; abundance: few; d_gene: NA; v_gene: TRBV6-5; CDR3nt: TGTGCCAGCAGTTACGATGGCCGATCGAACACCGGGGAGCTGTTTTTT; CDR3aa: CASSYDGRSNTGELFF
j_gene: TRBJ1-2; abundance: NA; d_gene: TRBD1; v_gene: TRBV19; CDR3nt: TGTGCCAGTAGTCCCTCCATAACCGGGACAGGGAGGAGGAACTATGGCTACACCTTC; CDR3aa: CASSPSITGTGRRNYGYTF
j_gene: TRBJ2-1; abundance: once; d_gene: TRBD1; v_gene: TRBV5-4; CDR3nt: TGTGCCAGCAGCCCTATAAGACAGGGGGCCTACAATGAGCAGTTCTTC; CDR3aa: CASSPIRQGAYNEQFF
j_gene: TRBJ2-7; abundance: NA; d_gene: NA; v_gene: TRBV19; CDR3nt: TGTGCCAGTAGAAGAGGGCAGGGGAGCTCCTACGAGCAGTACTTC; CDR3aa: CASRRGQGSSYEQYF
j_gene: TRBJ2-7; abundance: once; d_gene: NA; v_gene: TRBV4-1; CDR3nt: TGCGCCAGCAGCCAACCGTCTTACGAGCAGTACTTC; CDR3aa: CASSQPSYEQYF
j_gene: TRBJ1-5; abundance: NA; d_gene: NA; v_gene: TRBV7-6; CDR3nt: TGTGCCAGCAGCCCCGAGGTGGGGGCGCACAATCAGCCCCAGCATTTT; CDR3aa: CASSPEVGAHNQPQHF
j_gene: TRBJ2-1; abundance: NA; d_gene: NA; v_gene: TRBV5-1; CDR3nt: TGCGCCAGCAGCGGACCGGGACAGGGAGCTAGCGGGTCGTACAATGAGCAGTTCTTC; CDR3aa: CASSGPGQGASGSYNEQFF
j_gene: TRBJ2-3; abundance: NA; d_gene: TRBD2; v_gene: TRBV18; CDR3nt: TGTGCCAGCTCACCACGGAGTGGGGGGGGCACAGATACGCAGTATTTT; CDR3aa: CASSPRSGGGTDTQYF
j_gene: TRBJ1-2; abundance: NA; d_gene: TRBD1; v_gene: TRBV30; CDR3nt: TGTGCCTCCAGGGGGCTCGGCGTTGGAGGCTACACCTTC; CDR3aa: CASRGLGVGGYTF
j_gene: TRBJ2-3; abundance: NA; d_gene: TRBD2; v_gene: TRBV9; CDR3nt: TGTGCCAGCAGCGTAGCCCCTTCGACTAGCGGGAGGGAGGATACGCAGTATTTT; CDR3aa: CASSVAPSTSGREDTQYF
j_gene: TRBJ2-7; abundance: NA; d_gene: NA; v_gene: TRBV6-5; CDR3nt: TGTGCCAGCAGTTACAACGGACTTCGCTACGAGCAGTACTTC; CDR3aa: CASSYNGLRYEQYF
j_gene: TRBJ1-6; abundance: once; d_gene: NA; v_gene: TRBV30; CDR3nt: TGTGCCTGGAGGGAGGGGAGGAGCTCCCTCCACTTT; CDR3aa: CAWREGRSSLHF
j_gene: TRBJ1-2; abundance: few; d_gene: NA; v_gene: TRBV7-9; CDR3nt: TGTGCCAGCAGCTTAGTGACAGACTATGGCTACACCTTC; CDR3aa: CASSLVTDYGYTF
j_gene: TRBJ1-1; abundance: NA; d_gene: NA; v_gene: TRBV30; CDR3nt: TGTGCCTGGAGTAGAATGAGACAGACTGAAGCTTTCTTT; CDR3aa: CAWSRMRQTEAFF
j_gene: TRBJ1-1; abundance: NA; d_gene: NA; v_gene: TRBV25-1; CDR3nt: TGTGCCAGCAGTGAGGGGGCATACACTGAAGCTTTCTTT; CDR3aa: CASSEGAYTEAFF
j_gene: TRBJ2-5; abundance: once; d_gene: TRBD1; v_gene: TRBV4-2; CDR3nt: TGTGCCAGCAGCCCGGGACAGGGGGCAAGAGAGACCCAGTACTTC; CDR3aa: CASSPGQGARETQYF